This TCR beta chain was recovered during a study of pediatric ulcerative colitis. There are 15 residues in the CDR3. Germline V gives CDR1 MGHRA, CDR2 YSYEKL. Trimming removed 4 bases at V and 5 bases at J, with 15 bases between. Overall study results and limits: In rectum, acute severe colitis had expanded clones and less diversity.

During colonoscopy, one to two rectal pinch biopsies were collected. Using immunoSEQ multiplex PCR, the repertoire was profiled, and TCRdb retains in-frame clones only, with some absent. The data contain tens of thousands of clones, 73% of them singletons. In regard to this clone: Its antigen is still unknown.

The receptor's source is a boy aged 5-17 years with moderate ulcerative colitis. Sequencing input: gut tissue. V gene TRBV4-1 combines with J gene TRBJ1-5, with D possibly TRBD1 on 5 matching bases. The CDR3 nucleotides are TGCGCCAGCAGCCGGGGCAGGTTTGGGGATCAGCCCCAGCATTTT. Translating gives CASSRGRFGDQPQHF.